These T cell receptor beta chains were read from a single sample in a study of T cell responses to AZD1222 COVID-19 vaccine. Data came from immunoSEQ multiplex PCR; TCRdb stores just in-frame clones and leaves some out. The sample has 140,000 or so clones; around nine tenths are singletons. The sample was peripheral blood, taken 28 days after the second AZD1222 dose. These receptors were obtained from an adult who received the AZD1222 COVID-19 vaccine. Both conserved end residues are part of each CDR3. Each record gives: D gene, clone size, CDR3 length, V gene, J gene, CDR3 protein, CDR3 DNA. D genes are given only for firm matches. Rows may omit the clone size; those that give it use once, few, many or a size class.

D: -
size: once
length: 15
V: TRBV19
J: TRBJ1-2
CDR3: CASSYVGVSGGGYTF
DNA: TGTGCCAGTAGTTATGTCGGTGTATCGGGCGGCGGCTACACCTTC

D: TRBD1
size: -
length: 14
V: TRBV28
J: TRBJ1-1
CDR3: CASSRDRGHMKAFF
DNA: TGTGCCAGCAGTCGGGACAGGGGGCATATGAAAGCTTTCTTT

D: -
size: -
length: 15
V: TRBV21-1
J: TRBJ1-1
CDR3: CASSKGGSLNTEAFF
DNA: TGTGCCAGCAGCAAAGGAGGCTCACTGAACACTGAAGCTTTCTTT

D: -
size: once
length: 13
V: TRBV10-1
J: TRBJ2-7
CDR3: CASSDPDIYEQYF
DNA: TGCGCCAGCAGTGACCCCGACATCTACGAGCAGTACTTC

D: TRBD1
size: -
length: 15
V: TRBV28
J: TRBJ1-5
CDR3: CASNYRDRVNQPQHF
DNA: TGTGCCAGCAATTACCGGGACAGGGTCAATCAGCCCCAGCATTTT

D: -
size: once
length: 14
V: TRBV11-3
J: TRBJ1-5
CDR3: CASSRGSSNQPQHF
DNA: TGTGCCAGCAGTCGAGGCAGTAGCAATCAGCCCCAGCATTTT

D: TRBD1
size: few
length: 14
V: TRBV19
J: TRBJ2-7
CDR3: CASSVITGDHEQYF
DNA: TGTGCCAGTAGTGTAATAACAGGGGACCACGAGCAGTACTTC

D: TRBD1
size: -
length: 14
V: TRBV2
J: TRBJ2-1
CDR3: CATAQGAKGNEQFF
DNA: TGTGCCACCGCACAGGGGGCGAAGGGCAATGAGCAGTTCTTC

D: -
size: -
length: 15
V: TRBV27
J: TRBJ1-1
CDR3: CASSLTRQSSTEAFF
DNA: TGTGCCAGCAGTTTAACCCGACAGAGCTCCACTGAAGCTTTCTTT

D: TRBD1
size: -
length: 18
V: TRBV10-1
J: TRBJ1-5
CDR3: CASSDPGQGDYSNQPQHF
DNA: TGCGCCAGCAGTGATCCAGGACAGGGGGATTATAGCAATCAGCCCCAGCATTTT

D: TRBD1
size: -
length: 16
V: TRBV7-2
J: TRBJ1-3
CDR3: CASSMGQAGSGNTIYF
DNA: TGTGCCAGCAGCATGGGACAGGCGGGGTCTGGAAACACCATATATTTT

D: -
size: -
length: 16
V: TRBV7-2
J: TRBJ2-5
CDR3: CASSILAGPSIETQYF
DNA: TGTGCCAGCAGCATTCTGGCAGGGCCTTCCATAGAGACCCAGTACTTC

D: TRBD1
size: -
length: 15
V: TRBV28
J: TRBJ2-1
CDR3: CASSSPGTGGNEQFF
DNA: TGTGCCAGCAGTTCGCCCGGGACAGGGGGCAATGAGCAGTTCTTC

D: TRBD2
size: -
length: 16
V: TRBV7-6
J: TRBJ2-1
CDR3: CASSYSGPSSYNEQFF
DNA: TGTGCCAGCAGCTATAGCGGGCCCAGCTCCTACAATGAGCAGTTCTTC

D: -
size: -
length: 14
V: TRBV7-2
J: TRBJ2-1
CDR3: CASSTHPGNNEQFF
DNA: TGTGCCAGCAGCACCCATCCCGGGAACAATGAGCAGTTCTTC

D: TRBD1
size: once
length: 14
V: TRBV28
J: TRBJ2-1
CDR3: CASIGTGGRDEQFF
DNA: TGTGCCAGCATTGGGACAGGGGGCCGCGATGAGCAGTTCTTC

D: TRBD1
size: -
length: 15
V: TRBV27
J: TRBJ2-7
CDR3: CASSLFGTESYEQYF
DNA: TGTGCCAGCAGTTTATTTGGGACAGAGTCCTACGAGCAGTACTTC

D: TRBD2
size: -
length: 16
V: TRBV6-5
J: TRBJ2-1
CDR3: CASSYSGRGVHNEQFF
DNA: TGTGCCAGCAGTTACTCCGGGCGGGGGGTTCACAATGAGCAGTTCTTC

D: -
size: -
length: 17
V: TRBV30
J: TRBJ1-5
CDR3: CAWSVGSKGMGVQPQHF
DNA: TGTGCCTGGAGTGTAGGCTCTAAGGGTATGGGGGTTCAGCCCCAGCATTTT

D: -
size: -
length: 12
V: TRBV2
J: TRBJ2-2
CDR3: CASRINTGELFF
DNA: TGTGCCAGCCGTATTAACACCGGGGAGCTGTTTTTT

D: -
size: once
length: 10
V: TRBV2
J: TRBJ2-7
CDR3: CASSELEQYF
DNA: TGTGCCAGCAGTGAACTGGAGCAGTACTTC

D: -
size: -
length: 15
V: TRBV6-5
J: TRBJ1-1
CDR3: CASSWTALKDTEAFF
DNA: TGTGCCAGCAGTTGGACAGCTCTAAAGGACACTGAAGCTTTCTTT

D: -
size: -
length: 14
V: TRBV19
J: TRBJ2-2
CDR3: CASSIKSSLLELFF
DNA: TGTGCCAGTAGTATTAAGTCTAGCCTTTTGGAGCTGTTTTTT

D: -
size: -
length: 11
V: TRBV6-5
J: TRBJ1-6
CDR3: CASREREPLHF
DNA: TGTGCCAGCAGAGAGCGGGAGCCCCTCCACTTT

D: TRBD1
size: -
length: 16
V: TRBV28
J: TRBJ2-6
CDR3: CASSGTGRAGANVLTF
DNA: TGTGCCAGCAGCGGGACAGGTAGGGCTGGGGCCAACGTCCTGACTTTC

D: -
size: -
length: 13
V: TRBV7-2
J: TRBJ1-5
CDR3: CASGPNINQPQHF
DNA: TGTGCCAGCGGACCCAATATCAATCAGCCCCAGCATTTT

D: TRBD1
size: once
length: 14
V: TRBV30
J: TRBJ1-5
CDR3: CAWSTRQGNQPQHF
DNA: TGTGCCTGGAGTACCAGACAGGGTAATCAGCCCCAGCATTTT

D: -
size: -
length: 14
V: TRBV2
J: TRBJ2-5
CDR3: CASSVGRSQETQYF
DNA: TGTGCCAGCAGTGTCGGACGCAGCCAAGAGACCCAGTACTTC

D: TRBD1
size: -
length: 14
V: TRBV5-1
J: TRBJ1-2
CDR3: CASSLEQAGQGYTF
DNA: TGCGCCAGCAGCTTGGAGCAGGCGGGACAGGGCTACACCTTC

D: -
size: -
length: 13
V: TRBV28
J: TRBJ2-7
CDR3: CASREGGGNEQYF
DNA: TGTGCCAGCAGGGAGGGAGGGGGGAACGAGCAGTACTTC

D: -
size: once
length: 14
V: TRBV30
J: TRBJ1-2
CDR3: CAWSGIQINYGYTF
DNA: TGTGCCTGGAGTGGGATACAGATTAACTATGGCTACACCTTC

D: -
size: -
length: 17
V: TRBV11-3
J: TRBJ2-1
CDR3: CASSLESAVGSYNEQFF
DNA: TGTGCCAGCAGCTTAGAATCGGCGGTAGGCTCCTACAATGAGCAGTTCTTC

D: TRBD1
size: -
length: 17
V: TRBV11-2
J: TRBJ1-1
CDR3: CASSSRDRRVRNTEAFF
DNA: TGTGCCAGCAGCTCTAGGGACAGGCGGGTTCGGAACACTGAAGCTTTCTTT

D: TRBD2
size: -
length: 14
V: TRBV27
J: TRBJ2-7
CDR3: CASSLTSGGFEQYF
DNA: TGTGCCAGCAGTTTGACTAGCGGGGGGTTCGAGCAGTACTTC

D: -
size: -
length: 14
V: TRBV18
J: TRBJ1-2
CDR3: CASSPGREPYGYTF
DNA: TGTGCCAGCTCACCCGGGCGGGAACCCTATGGCTACACCTTC

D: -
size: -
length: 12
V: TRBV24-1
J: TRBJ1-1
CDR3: CATSGWLRDAFF
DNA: TGTGCCACCAGTGGGTGGCTACGGGATGCTTTCTTT

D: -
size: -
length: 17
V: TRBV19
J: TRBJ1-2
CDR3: CASSFTGPRVIGYGYTF
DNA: TGTGCCAGTAGTTTCACGGGCCCCAGGGTTATCGGCTATGGCTACACCTTC

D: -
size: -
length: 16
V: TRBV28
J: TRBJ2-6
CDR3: CASSLPLSGGANVLTF
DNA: TGTGCCAGCAGCCTTCCTCTCTCCGGCGGGGCCAACGTCCTGACTTTC

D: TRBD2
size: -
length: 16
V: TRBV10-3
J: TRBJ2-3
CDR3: CAISPASGGGTDTQYF
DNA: TGTGCCATCAGTCCGGCTAGCGGGGGGGGCACAGATACGCAGTATTTT

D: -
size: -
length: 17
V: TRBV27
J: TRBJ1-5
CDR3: CASSSIPPAAGGQPQHF
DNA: TGTGCCAGCAGTTCCATCCCACCCGCGGCGGGTGGGCAGCCCCAGCATTTT

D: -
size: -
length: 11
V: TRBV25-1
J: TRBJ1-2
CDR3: CASSANYGYTF
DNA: TGTGCCAGCAGTGCGAACTATGGCTACACCTTC

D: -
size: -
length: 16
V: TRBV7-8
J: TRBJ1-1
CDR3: CASGERVRRMNTEAFF
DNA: TGTGCCAGCGGCGAACGAGTCAGGAGAATGAACACTGAAGCTTTCTTT

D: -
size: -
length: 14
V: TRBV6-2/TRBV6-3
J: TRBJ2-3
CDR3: CASSRGLSTDTQYF
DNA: TGTGCCAGCAGCCGAGGACTGAGCACAGATACGCAGTATTTT

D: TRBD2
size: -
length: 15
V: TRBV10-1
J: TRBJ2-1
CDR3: CASSETASGSYEQFF
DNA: TGCGCCAGCAGTGAGACGGCTAGCGGGAGCTATGAGCAGTTCTTC

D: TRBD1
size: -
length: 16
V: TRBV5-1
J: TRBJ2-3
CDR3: CASSLGTGPSTDTQYF
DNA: TGCGCCAGCAGCCTCGGGACAGGACCTAGCACAGATACGCAGTATTTT

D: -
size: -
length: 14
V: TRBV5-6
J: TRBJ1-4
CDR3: CASSFGGLGEKLFF
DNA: TGTGCCAGCAGCTTCGGGGGCCTCGGGGAAAAACTGTTTTTT

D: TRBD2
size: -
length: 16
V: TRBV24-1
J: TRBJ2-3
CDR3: CATSDRAGGGTDTQYF
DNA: TGTGCCACCAGTGACAGAGCGGGGGGGGGCACAGATACGCAGTATTTT

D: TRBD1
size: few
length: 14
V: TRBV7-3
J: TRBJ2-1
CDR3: CASSHSRDRDEQFF
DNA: TGTGCCAGCAGCCACAGTAGGGACAGGGATGAGCAGTTCTTC

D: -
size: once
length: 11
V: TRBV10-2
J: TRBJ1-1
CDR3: CASSVDTEAFF
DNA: TGCGCCAGCAGTGTCGACACTGAAGCTTTCTTT

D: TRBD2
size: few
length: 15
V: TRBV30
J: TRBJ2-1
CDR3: CAWSADSGWGNEQFF
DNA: TGTGCCTGGTCGGCGGATAGCGGGTGGGGCAATGAGCAGTTCTTC

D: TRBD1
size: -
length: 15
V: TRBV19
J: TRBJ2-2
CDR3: CASTPSRGRTGELFF
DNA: TGTGCCAGTACCCCAAGCAGGGGGCGAACCGGGGAGCTGTTTTTT

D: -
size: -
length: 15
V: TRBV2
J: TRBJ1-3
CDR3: CASKREEGARNTIYF
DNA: TGTGCCAGTAAGAGGGAGGAAGGGGCTCGAAACACCATATATTTT

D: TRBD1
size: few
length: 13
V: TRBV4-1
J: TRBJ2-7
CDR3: CASSQLPGQRTYF
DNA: TGCGCCAGCAGCCAACTTCCGGGACAGAGGACGTACTTC

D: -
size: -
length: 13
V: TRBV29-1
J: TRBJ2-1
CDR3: CSVGSVGSNEQFF
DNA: TGCAGCGTTGGTTCAGTGGGGAGCAATGAGCAGTTCTTC

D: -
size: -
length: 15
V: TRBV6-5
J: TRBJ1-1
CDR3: CASRRRDGEYAEAFF
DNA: TGTGCCAGCAGGCGAAGAGATGGGGAATACGCTGAAGCTTTCTTT

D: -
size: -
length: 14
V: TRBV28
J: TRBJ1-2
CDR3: CASSYLTRPYGYTF
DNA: TGTGCCAGCAGTTATCTGACCAGGCCCTATGGCTACACCTTC

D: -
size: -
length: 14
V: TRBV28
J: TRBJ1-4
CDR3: CASTLGGTNEKLFF
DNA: TGTGCCAGCACCTTGGGAGGGACTAATGAAAAACTGTTTTTT